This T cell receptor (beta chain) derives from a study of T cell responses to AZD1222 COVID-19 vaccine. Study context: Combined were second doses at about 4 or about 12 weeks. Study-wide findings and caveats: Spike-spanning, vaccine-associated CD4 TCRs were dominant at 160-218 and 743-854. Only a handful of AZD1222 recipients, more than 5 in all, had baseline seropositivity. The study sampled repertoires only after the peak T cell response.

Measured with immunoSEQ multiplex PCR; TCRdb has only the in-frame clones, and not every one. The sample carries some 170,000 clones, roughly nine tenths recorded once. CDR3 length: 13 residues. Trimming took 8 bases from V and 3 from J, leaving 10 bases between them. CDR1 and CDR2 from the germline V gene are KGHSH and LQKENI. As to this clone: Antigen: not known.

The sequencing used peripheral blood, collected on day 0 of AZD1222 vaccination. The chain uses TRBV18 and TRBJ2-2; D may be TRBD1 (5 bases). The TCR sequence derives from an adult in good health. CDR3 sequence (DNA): TGTGCCAGCCCCAGGGTGGACACCGGGGAGCTGTTTTTT. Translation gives CASPRVDTGELFF.